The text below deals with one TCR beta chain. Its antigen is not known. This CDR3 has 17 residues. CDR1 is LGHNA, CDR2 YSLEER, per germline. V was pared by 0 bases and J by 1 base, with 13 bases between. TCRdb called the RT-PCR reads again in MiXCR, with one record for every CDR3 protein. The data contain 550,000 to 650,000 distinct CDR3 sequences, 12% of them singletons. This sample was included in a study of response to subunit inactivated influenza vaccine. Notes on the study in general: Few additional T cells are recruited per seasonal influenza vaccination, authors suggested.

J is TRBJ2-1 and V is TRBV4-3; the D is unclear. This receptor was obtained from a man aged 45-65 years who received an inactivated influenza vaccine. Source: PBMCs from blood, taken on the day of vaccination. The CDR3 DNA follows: TGCGCCAGCAGCCAAGATCTGGGCAGTAGGTCCTACAATGAGCAGTTCTTC. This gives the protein CASSQDLGSRSYNEQFF.